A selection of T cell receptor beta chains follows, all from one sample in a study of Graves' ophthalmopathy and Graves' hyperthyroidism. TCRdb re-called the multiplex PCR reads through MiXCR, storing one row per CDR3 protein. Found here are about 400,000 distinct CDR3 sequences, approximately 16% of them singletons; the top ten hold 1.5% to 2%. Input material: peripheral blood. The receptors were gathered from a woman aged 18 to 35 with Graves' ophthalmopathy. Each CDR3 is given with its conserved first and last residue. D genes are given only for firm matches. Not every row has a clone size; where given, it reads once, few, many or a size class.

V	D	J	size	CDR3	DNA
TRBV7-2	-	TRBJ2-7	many	CASSLAVAVTYEQYF	TGTGCCAGCAGCTTAGCAGTTGCGGTTACCTACGAGCAGTACTTC
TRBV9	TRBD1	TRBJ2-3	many	CASSPRQGLPDTQYF	TGTGCCAGCAGCCCGCGACAGGGTTTGCCAGATACGCAGTATTTT
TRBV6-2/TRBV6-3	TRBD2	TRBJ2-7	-	CASSFGTSGSGVSYEQYF	TGTGCCAGCAGTTTCGGGACTAGCGGGAGTGGAGTCTCCTACGAGCAGTACTTC
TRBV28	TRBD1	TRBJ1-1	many	CASVRGYTEAFF	TGTGCCAGTGTCAGGGGGTACACTGAAGCTTTCTTT
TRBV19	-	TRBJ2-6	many	CASRTKTGANVLTF	TGTGCCAGTAGAACAAAAACTGGGGCCAACGTCCTGACTTTC
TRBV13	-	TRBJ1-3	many	CASSLRGANTIYF	TGTGCCAGCAGCTTGAGGGGGGCAAACACCATATATTTT
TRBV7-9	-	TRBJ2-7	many	CASSLGGIVNEQYF	TGTGCCAGCAGCTTAGGAGGGATTGTAAACGAGCAGTACTTC
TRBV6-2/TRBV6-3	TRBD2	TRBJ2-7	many	CASSSHPGLAGGKSSYEQYF	TGTGCCAGCAGTTCACATCCGGGACTAGCGGGAGGAAAGAGCTCCTACGAGCAGTACTTC
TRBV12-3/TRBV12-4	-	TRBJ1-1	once	CASSYRSVAFF	TGTGCCAGCAGTTACAGAAGCGTTGCTTTCTTT
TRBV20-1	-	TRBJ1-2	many	CSATAGANYGYTF	TGCAGTGCTACGGCAGGGGCTAACTATGGCTACACCTTC
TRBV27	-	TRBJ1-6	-	CASSLSGKITPLHF	TGTGCCAGCAGTTTATCAGGGAAAATAACACCCCTCCACTTT
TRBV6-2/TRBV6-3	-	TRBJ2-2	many	CASTEGGPGELFF	TGTGCCAGCACCGAGGGGGGACCCGGGGAGCTGTTTTTT
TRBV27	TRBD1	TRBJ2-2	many	CASSLDRGIRELFF	TGTGCCAGCAGTTTGGACAGGGGCATCAGGGAGCTGTTTTTT
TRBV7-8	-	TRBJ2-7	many	CASSLRLSGEQYF	TGTGCCAGCAGCTTAAGACTTTCAGGCGAGCAGTACTTC
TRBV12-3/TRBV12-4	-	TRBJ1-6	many	CASSLVRQGNSPLHF	TGTGCCAGCAGTTTAGTACGCCAGGGAAATTCACCCCTCCACTTT
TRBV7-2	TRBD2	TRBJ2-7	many	CASRTSGREYEQYF	TGTGCCAGCAGGACTAGCGGGAGGGAATACGAGCAGTACTTC
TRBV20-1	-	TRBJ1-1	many	CSARDRKGWTEAFF	TGCAGTGCTAGAGATCGGAAAGGTTGGACTGAAGCTTTCTTT
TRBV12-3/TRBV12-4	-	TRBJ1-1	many	CASRIRREAFF	TGTGCCAGCAGAATAAGACGGGAAGCTTTCTTT
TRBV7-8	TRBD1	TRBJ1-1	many	CASSLEQGQKSTEAFF	TGTGCCAGCAGCTTAGAACAGGGACAGAAAAGCACTGAAGCTTTCTTT
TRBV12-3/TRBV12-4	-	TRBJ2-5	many	CASSLGVDPETQYF	TGTGCCAGCAGTTTAGGAGTCGACCCAGAGACCCAGTACTTC
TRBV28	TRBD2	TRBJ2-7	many	CASSWGSGLAASYEQYF	TGTGCCAGCAGTTGGGGTTCAGGACTAGCGGCCTCCTACGAGCAGTACTTC
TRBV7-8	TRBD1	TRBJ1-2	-	CASSTGDRGLWGYTF	TGTGCCAGCAGCACCGGGGACAGAGGCTTATGGGGCTACACCTTC
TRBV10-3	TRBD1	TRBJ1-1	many	CAISGGTGDTEAFF	TGTGCCATCAGTGGGGGGACAGGGGATACTGAAGCTTTCTTT
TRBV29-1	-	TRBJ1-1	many	CSVIRETYTEAFF	TGCAGCGTGATCCGGGAGACGTACACTGAAGCTTTCTTT
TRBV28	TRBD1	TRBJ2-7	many	CASSPVWDRDGEQYF	TGTGCCAGCAGCCCGGTCTGGGACAGGGATGGCGAGCAGTACTTC
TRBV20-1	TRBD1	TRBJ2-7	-	CSAGDGTGINEQYF	TGCAGTGCTGGGGATGGGACAGGGATCAACGAGCAGTACTTC
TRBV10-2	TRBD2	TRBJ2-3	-	CASSEGRLAGVQDTQYF	TGCGCCAGCAGTGAGGGTAGACTAGCCGGAGTACAAGATACGCAGTATTTT